The rows below give T cell receptor beta chains drawn from one sample of a study of T cells after yellow fever vaccination. From the 5' RACE reads, TCRdb called clonotypes with MiXCR, one entry per CDR3 protein. The sample consists of about 250,000 distinct CDR3 sequences, roughly 3.7% of them appearing once. The sample here was PBMCs, taken 15 days after the yellow fever booster vaccination. The receptor set was obtained from a man between 18 and 35 years old who received the YFV17D yellow fever vaccine. The CDR3 runs from the conserved cysteine through the conserved F or W. A D gene is named only where the DNA matches it firmly. Clone sizes are given selectively: once, few, many, or a class where the clone is expanded.

J | V | D | size | CDR3 | DNA
TRBJ2-5 | TRBV12-3/TRBV12-4 | TRBD2 | many | CASSPPLAGETQYF | TGTGCCAGCAGTCCCCCACTAGCGGGGGAGACCCAGTACTTC
TRBJ1-1 | TRBV12-3/TRBV12-4 | - | many | CASSWTLNTEAFF | TGTGCCAGCAGTTGGACACTGAACACTGAAGCTTTCTTT
TRBJ1-5 | TRBV9 | - | many | CASSVAGGNQPQHF | TGTGCCAGCAGCGTAGCAGGAGGCAATCAGCCCCAGCATTTT
TRBJ2-3 | TRBV12-3/TRBV12-4 | - | many | CASSFVSSDTQYF | TGTGCCAGCAGTTTTGTGTCCTCGGATACGCAGTATTTT
TRBJ1-2 | TRBV7-2 | - | many | CASRAAGAYGYTF | TGTGCCAGCAGAGCCGCGGGGGCCTATGGCTACACCTTC
TRBJ1-3 | TRBV9 | - | many | CASSPQARYGNTIYF | TGTGCCAGCAGCCCTCAAGCGAGATACGGAAACACCATATATTTT
TRBJ1-2 | TRBV7-2 | - | many | CASSRLYGYTF | TGTGCCAGCAGCCGGCTATATGGCTACACCTTC
TRBJ1-1 | TRBV7-9 | - | many | CASSLDNRVGAEAFF | TGTGCCAGCAGCCTAGACAACAGGGTAGGGGCTGAAGCTTTCTTT
TRBJ2-1 | TRBV27 | - | - | CATRGISYNEQFF | TGTGCCACCCGGGGTATATCCTACAATGAGCAGTTCTTC
TRBJ2-3 | TRBV27 | - | many | CASSLLKSLVTDTQYF | TGTGCCAGCAGTCTCCTAAAATCCTTGGTCACAGATACGCAGTATTTT
TRBJ1-6 | TRBV29-1 | TRBD1 | many | CSVGDRGMGMDSPLHF | TGCAGCGTTGGTGACAGGGGGATGGGGATGGATTCACCCCTCCACTTT
TRBJ2-5 | TRBV7-2 | - | many | CASSLSLSETQYF | TGTGCCAGCAGCTTATCTCTTTCCGAGACCCAGTACTTC
TRBJ2-7 | TRBV11-2 | TRBD1 | many | CASSLTGGANEQYF | TGTGCCAGCAGCTTAACAGGGGGCGCGAACGAGCAGTACTTC
TRBJ2-1 | TRBV19 | TRBD2 | many | CASSQRGTSYNEQFF | TGTGCCAGTAGCCAGAGGGGGACTAGTTACAATGAGCAGTTCTTC
TRBJ2-1 | TRBV20-1 | TRBD2 | many | CSASGGARSYNEQFF | TGCAGTGCTAGCGGGGGGGCAAGATCCTACAATGAGCAGTTCTTC
TRBJ1-4 | TRBV5-1 | - | many | CASSLGERLATNEKLFF | TGCGCCAGCAGCCTGGGAGAGCGGCTGGCAACTAATGAAAAACTGTTTTTT
TRBJ1-4 | TRBV20-1 | TRBD1 | many | CSAARQGAGKLFF | TGCAGTGCTGCCCGACAGGGGGCAGGAAAACTGTTTTTT
TRBJ2-5 | TRBV24-1 | - | many | CATSGLTYVRETQYF | TGTGCCACCAGTGGCTTGACATATGTCCGAGAGACCCAGTACTTC
TRBJ2-3 | TRBV20-1 | - | many | CSAVEGASTDTQYF | TGCAGTGCTGTAGAAGGGGCGAGCACAGATACGCAGTATTTT
TRBJ2-2 | TRBV5-1 | - | many | CASSLGGASGELFF | TGCGCCAGCAGCTTGGGGGGCGCATCCGGGGAGCTGTTTTTT
TRBJ1-5 | TRBV7-2 | TRBD1 | many | CASSSQGASQPQHF | TGTGCCAGCAGCTCCCAGGGGGCAAGTCAGCCCCAGCATTTT
TRBJ2-5 | TRBV18 | TRBD2 | many | CASSPLFAGDIASETQYF | TGTGCCAGCTCACCATTGTTCGCGGGGGATATTGCCTCGGAGACCCAGTACTTC
TRBJ2-4 | TRBV11-1 | TRBD1 | many | CASSLDRGPMGNIQYF | TGTGCCAGCAGCTTAGACAGGGGTCCCATGGGAAACATTCAGTACTTC
TRBJ2-1 | TRBV18 | - | many | CASSLYSGPTGEVNEQFF | TGTGCCAGCTCACTTTACTCGGGACCGACTGGGGAAGTTAATGAGCAGTTCTTC
TRBJ1-1 | TRBV12-3/TRBV12-4 | TRBD1 | many | CASRPNHSRTGKPNTEAFF | TGTGCCAGCAGACCCAATCACTCCCGGACAGGGAAGCCGAACACTGAAGCTTTCTTT
TRBJ2-1 | TRBV4-1 | TRBD2 | many | CASRPSGGSTSYNEQFF | TGCGCCAGCAGGCCTAGCGGGGGCTCAACCTCCTACAATGAGCAGTTCTTC
TRBJ2-3 | TRBV12-3/TRBV12-4 | - | many | CASSSLFRRGGSSTDTQYF | TGTGCCAGCAGTTCACTCTTTCGGAGGGGGGGTTCTAGCACAGATACGCAGTATTTT
TRBJ2-2 | TRBV5-1 | - | many | CASSWDPGGSTGELFF | TGCGCCAGCAGTTGGGATCCGGGCGGTTCCACCGGGGAGCTGTTTTTT
TRBJ1-3 | TRBV7-9 | - | many | CASSFAERNTIYF | TGTGCCAGCAGCTTCGCCGAGAGGAACACCATATATTTT
TRBJ1-2 | TRBV7-2 | TRBD1 | many | CASSLSGGTGEGYTF | TGTGCCAGCAGCTTAAGCGGGGGGACAGGGGAAGGCTACACCTTC
TRBJ1-2 | TRBV7-2 | - | many | CASSPGVDGYTF | TGTGCCAGCAGCCCAGGGGTGGATGGCTACACCTTC
TRBJ2-3 | TRBV6-2/TRBV6-3 | - | many | CASSGGVSTDTQYF | TGTGCCAGCAGTGGCGGGGTCAGCACAGATACGCAGTATTTT
TRBJ2-4 | TRBV29-1 | TRBD2 | many | CSVQGLAGSKNIQYF | TGCAGCGTGCAAGGACTAGCGGGGTCCAAAAACATTCAGTACTTC
TRBJ1-6 | TRBV12-3/TRBV12-4 | - | - | CASSLGLYSPLHF | TGTGCCAGCAGTTTGGGTCTCTATTCACCCCTCCACTTT
TRBJ2-1 | TRBV9 | TRBD2 | many | CASSVGGLAGEGEQFF | TGTGCCAGCAGCGTAGGGGGTCTAGCGGGGGAAGGGGAGCAGTTCTTC
TRBJ1-1 | TRBV5-1 | - | many | CASSLSTERGTEAFF | TGCGCCAGCAGCTTGTCGACGGAAAGGGGGACTGAAGCTTTCTTT
TRBJ2-7 | TRBV20-1 | TRBD2 | many | CSASSTKASGYYEQYF | TGCAGTGCTAGTTCGACGAAGGCTAGCGGCTACTACGAGCAGTACTTC
TRBJ1-1 | TRBV12-3/TRBV12-4 | - | many | CASRQQVMNTEAFF | TGTGCCAGCAGGCAACAGGTCATGAACACTGAAGCTTTCTTT
TRBJ2-5 | TRBV7-2 | - | - | CASSSESLRQEETQYF | TGTGCCAGCAGCTCCGAATCCCTCAGACAGGAAGAGACCCAGTACTTC
TRBJ2-5 | TRBV30 | - | many | CAWSVRLRETQYF | TGTGCCTGGAGTGTGCGGCTCCGGGAGACCCAGTACTTC